A selection of T cell receptor beta chains follows, all from one sample in a study of chemoradiotherapy in HPV16-positive cancers. Using immunoSEQ multiplex PCR, the repertoire was profiled, and TCRdb retains in-frame clones only, with some absent. The sample has under 6,500 clones; 80% to 90% are singletons. The sample in question was blood, obtained from a patient who underwent chemoradiotherapy. The receptors here all came from a human donor with HPV-associated anogenital cancer. Each CDR3 is given with its conserved first and last residue. A D gene is named only where the DNA matches it firmly. The size entry is marked missing in some rows and otherwise reads once, few, many or a size class.

d_call	clone_size	j_call	v_call	cdr3_nt	cdr3_aa
TRBD1	few	TRBJ2-7	TRBV4-2	TGTGCCAGCAGCTCACGGGGACAGAGCTACGAGCAGTACTTC	CASSSRGQSYEQYF
NA	NA	TRBJ1-2	TRBV7-9	TGTGCCAGCAGCCCCCGGACCCAGTCTGGCTACACCTTC	CASSPRTQSGYTF
NA	NA	TRBJ2-1	TRBV9	TGTGCCAGCAGCTCTGGTTGGGGGACTGAGCAGTTCTTC	CASSSGWGTEQFF
TRBD1	NA	TRBJ2-7	TRBV4-3	TGCGCCAGCAAGGACAGGGCCAACTACGAGCAGTACTTC	CASKDRANYEQYF
TRBD2	NA	TRBJ2-7	TRBV7-2	TGTGCCAGCAGCCTAATAGCGGGGGGGTCCCTCGGCGAGCAGTACTTC	CASSLIAGGSLGEQYF
TRBD1	once	TRBJ2-7	TRBV25-1	TGTGCCAGACGGACAGGGGCCCTCTACGAGCAGTACTTC	CARRTGALYEQYF
NA	NA	TRBJ2-2	TRBV7-6	TGTGCCAGCAGCTTAGCCATAACAGGCGGGGAGCTGTTTTTT	CASSLAITGGELFF
TRBD1	few	TRBJ1-2	TRBV7-9	TGTGCCAGCAGCTTAGTGGGACAGGGCTATGGCTACACCTTC	CASSLVGQGYGYTF
TRBD2	NA	TRBJ2-2	TRBV5-6	TGTGCCAGCAGCTTGGAAGCGGGGGGCCGTACCGGGGAGCTGTTTTTT	CASSLEAGGRTGELFF
TRBD1	NA	TRBJ2-1	TRBV7-8	TGTGCCAGCAGCCCCCGGACAGGGAGCTCCTACAATGAGCAGTTCTTC	CASSPRTGSSYNEQFF
NA	once	TRBJ1-5	TRBV7-8	TGTGCCAGCAGCTTATATTCGGGGGGGATCGGGCAGCCCCAGCATTTT	CASSLYSGGIGQPQHF
TRBD1	NA	TRBJ2-2	TRBV7-9	TGTGCAGGATCGGGACAGGGGTTCCCCGGGGAGCTGTTTTTT	CAGSGQGFPGELFF
TRBD1	NA	TRBJ1-4	TRBV7-8	TGTGCCAGCAAAAATTCCGGGACAGGGGACGAAAAACTGTTTTTT	CASKNSGTGDEKLFF
TRBD2	NA	TRBJ2-3	TRBV6-4	TGTGCCAGCAGTGACTCGACTAGCGGGGGGTTGAATACGCAGTATTTT	CASSDSTSGGLNTQYF
NA	NA	TRBJ2-3	TRBV15	TGTGCCACCAGCCTCCGGACAAGTTGGAGCACAGATACGCAGTATTTT	CATSLRTSWSTDTQYF
NA	NA	TRBJ2-3	TRBV21-1	TGTGCCAGCAGCCGCTTAGGGACAGGGCGAACTAGCACAGATACGCAGTATTTT	CASSRLGTGRTSTDTQYF
NA	NA	TRBJ1-5	TRBV6-1	TGTGCCAGCAGCCCGGTGGGGGTCGTATATCAGCCCCAGCATTTT	CASSPVGVVYQPQHF
TRBD2	NA	TRBJ2-7	TRBV5-4	TGTACCAGCAGCTTGGCGGCTAGCGGACCCTACGAGCAGTACTTC	CTSSLAASGPYEQYF
NA	NA	TRBJ2-7	TRBV6-5	TGTGCCAGCAGTGACAGCTACGAGCAGTACTTC	CASSDSYEQYF
NA	NA	TRBJ1-1	TRBV6-1	TGTGCCAGCAGTGAAGCGGGGGGGGCAAGCACTGAAGCTTTCTTT	CASSEAGGASTEAFF
TRBD1	NA	TRBJ2-7	TRBV19	TGTGCCAGTAGTATCATGACAGGGGCCAGAATGAGAGAGCAGTACTTC	CASSIMTGARMREQYF
TRBD1	NA	TRBJ2-1	TRBV5-1	TGCGCCAGCAGCTCGGGACAGGCGTACAATGAGCAGTTCTTC	CASSSGQAYNEQFF
NA	NA	TRBJ2-5	TRBV14	TGTGCCAGCAGCCCCTTTCGGGGGCGAGAGACCCAGTACTTC	CASSPFRGRETQYF
NA	NA	TRBJ2-7	TRBV28	TGTGCCAGCAGCTTCCCGGGGGAGCAGTACTTC	CASSFPGEQYF
TRBD1	once	TRBJ2-7	TRBV5-1	TGCGCCAGCAGCTTGAAAATGGGACAGGGTATCTACGAGCAGTACTTC	CASSLKMGQGIYEQYF
NA	NA	TRBJ1-1	TRBV6-5	TGTGCCACCGAGCCCTTGACGAGCGCTGAAGCTTTCTTT	CATEPLTSAEAFF
TRBD1	NA	TRBJ2-4	TRBV7-9	TGTGCCAGCAGCTTTTCAAGGACAGGGACGAAAAACATTCAGTACTTC	CASSFSRTGTKNIQYF
TRBD1	few	TRBJ1-1	TRBV27	TGTGCCAGCAGTTTTGGGACAGGGATGAACACTGAAGCTTTCTTT	CASSFGTGMNTEAFF
TRBD2	few	TRBJ2-3	TRBV7-6	TGTGCCAGCAGCTTGAGCGGGAGTTTCACAGATACGCAGTATTTT	CASSLSGSFTDTQYF
TRBD2	once	TRBJ2-3	TRBV5-1	TGCGCCAGCAGCTTGGAGGGCGGGGGGCGCACAGATACGCAGTATTTT	CASSLEGGGRTDTQYF
NA	large	TRBJ1-1	TRBV4-1	TGCGCCAGCAGCCAAGATTCAGGTAACACTGAAGCTTTCTTT	CASSQDSGNTEAFF
NA	NA	TRBJ1-2	TRBV2	TGTGCCAGCAGTGATGTGACCGGGACGGGTAACTATGGCTACACCTTC	CASSDVTGTGNYGYTF
NA	NA	TRBJ2-2	TRBV28	TGTGCCAGCAGTTTATTGACAGGAGGAACCGGGGAGCTGTTTTTT	CASSLLTGGTGELFF
NA	NA	TRBJ1-1	TRBV19	TGTGCCAGTAGCCCCGGGACACAGAACACTGAAGCTTTCTTT	CASSPGTQNTEAFF
TRBD2	NA	TRBJ2-7	TRBV5-1	TGCGCCAGCAGCTTCGGGACTAGTTCCTACGAGCAGTACTTC	CASSFGTSSYEQYF
NA	NA	TRBJ2-5	TRBV20-1	TGCAGTGCTAGAGAGCGAGAGACCCAGTACTTC	CSARERETQYF
NA	NA	TRBJ1-5	TRBV6-5	TGTGCCAGCAGTTACAGGGATGGCAATCAGCCCCAGCATTTT	CASSYRDGNQPQHF
NA	few	TRBJ1-1	TRBV4-2	TGTGCCAGCAGCCAATGGACTGCGGATTTTGCTTTCTTT	CASSQWTADFAFF
TRBD2	NA	TRBJ2-1	TRBV29-1	TGCAGCGTTGACTCACTAGCGGGAGGCTTTCCCTACAATGAGCAGTTCTTC	CSVDSLAGGFPYNEQFF
NA	NA	TRBJ1-5	TRBV23-1	TGCGCCAGCAGTCCGAACTGGGGGACGCATCAGCCCCAGCATTTT	CASSPNWGTHQPQHF
TRBD2	NA	TRBJ2-2	TRBV4-1	TGCGCCAGCAGCCAAGGTCACGGGGGGGTGACCGGGGAGCTGTTTTTT	CASSQGHGGVTGELFF
TRBD1	NA	TRBJ2-6	TRBV7-6	TGTGCCAGCAGCTTATCATTTAAGCAGGGGGACCCCTCTGGGGCCAACGTCCTGACTTTC	CASSLSFKQGDPSGANVLTF
NA	NA	TRBJ1-3	TRBV7-6	TGTGCCAGCAAGAATACCGGGAGGGAACGGGGAAACACCATATATTTT	CASKNTGRERGNTIYF
NA	NA	TRBJ1-2	TRBV29-1	TGCAGCGTTAGAAGCTACTATGGCTACACCTTC	CSVRSYYGYTF
TRBD1	NA	TRBJ1-3	TRBV29-1	TGCAGCGTTGATGACGGACAGGGGTTTGGAAACACCATATATTTT	CSVDDGQGFGNTIYF
NA	NA	TRBJ2-5	TRBV5-6	TGTGCCAGCAGCCCCGGGGACCAGGGGAGCTGGGAGACCCAGTACTTC	CASSPGDQGSWETQYF
NA	NA	TRBJ2-3	TRBV10-1	TGCGCCAGCAGGGACAGCACAGATACGCAGTATTTT	CASRDSTDTQYF
TRBD2	NA	TRBJ2-2	TRBV19	TGTGCCAGTAGCAAACTAGCGGGACCGACTAACACCGGGGAGCTGTTTTTT	CASSKLAGPTNTGELFF
NA	NA	TRBJ2-1	TRBV7-2	TGTGCCAGCAGCTTGACTCGCAACAATGAGCAGTTCTTC	CASSLTRNNEQFF
TRBD1	NA	TRBJ1-4	TRBV6-6	TGTGCCACCTCACCGGGACAGAAGAATGAAAAACTGTTTTTT	CATSPGQKNEKLFF